The 6 T cell receptor beta chains in this list originate from one sample, sequenced in a study of cytomegalovirus exposure and HLA in healthy donors. Both 60 Vbeta primers and 13 Jbeta primers went into the PCR. The repertoire was sequenced with immunoSEQ multiplex PCR; TCRdb's copy has only in-frame clones and lacks some. The sample has more than 60,000 clones; more than 65% are singletons. The sample consisted of PBMCs. The origin of the receptors is a woman aged 25 to 39 in good health and CMV-seronegative.

This clone was observed a few times. The chain combines TRBV7-2 with TRBJ2-3; 7 bases align to TRBD2. The CDR3 runs 16 residues. V gave up 5 bases and J gave up 0 bases; unmatched junction bases: 8. CDR1 is SGHTA, CDR2 FQGNSA, per germline. The CDR3 DNA sequence: TGTGCCAGCAGCCCATTACCAGCGGGGAGCACAGATACGCAGTATTTT. Encoded protein: CASSPLPAGSTDTQYF.

This clone has just one count. This chain uses TRBV7-3 with TRBJ1-1; TRBD1 matches 10 bases. The CDR3 runs to 15 residues. Germline V gene sequence: CDR1 SGHTA, CDR2 FQGTGA. V dropped 3 bases and J dropped 4; count of bases not matched to a gene: 5. The CDR3 DNA sequence: TGTGCCAGCAGCTTGAACGGACAGGGGGGCACTGAAGCTTTCTTT. Its translation: CASSLNGQGGTEAFF.

This chain connects TRBV4-1 to TRBJ1-5, with D possibly TRBD1 on 6 matching bases. From germline, CDR1 is MGHRA and CDR2 YSYEKL. The CDR3 has 14 residues. V lost 2 bases, J lost 6 bases, and 11 bases lay in between. CDR3 sequence (DNA): TGCGCCAGCAGCCAATTAGGGGGTTTTCAGCCCCAGCATTTT. This translates into CASSQLGGFQPQHF.

The gene calls are TRBV18 and TRBJ2-7; weak D call: TRBD2 (6 bases). Trimming took 3 bases from V and 0 from J, leaving 9 bases between them. This CDR3 has 14 residues. Germline-derived CDR1 and CDR2 are KGHSH and LQKENI. CDR3 sequence (DNA): TGTGCCAGCTCACCGCGGGACGGCTCCTACGAGCAGTACGTC. This translates into CASSPRDGSYEQYV.

For this clone: The junction differs from germline at one of its ends, possibly a read error. The V call is TRBV7-7, the J call TRBJ2-3; D is perhaps TRBD2 (5 bases). The CDR3 contains 13 residues. The germline CDR1 and CDR2 sequences are SSHAT and FNYEAQ (reference sequence). CDR3: CASSLARSDTQYF. The CDR3 nucleotides are TGTGCTAGCAGCTTAGCGCGATCCGATACGCAGTATTTT.

The chain recombines TRBV11-2 with TRBJ2-1, with 12 bases identical to TRBD2. J was trimmed by 9 bases and V by 5 bases; bases with no gene match: 8. This CDR3 contains 15 residues. The germline V gene has CDR1 SGHAT and CDR2 FQNNGV. CDR3 amino acids: CASSPSTSGRGEQFF. The CDR3 DNA reads as TGTGCCAGCAGCCCATCGACTAGCGGGAGAGGTGAGCAGTTCTTC.